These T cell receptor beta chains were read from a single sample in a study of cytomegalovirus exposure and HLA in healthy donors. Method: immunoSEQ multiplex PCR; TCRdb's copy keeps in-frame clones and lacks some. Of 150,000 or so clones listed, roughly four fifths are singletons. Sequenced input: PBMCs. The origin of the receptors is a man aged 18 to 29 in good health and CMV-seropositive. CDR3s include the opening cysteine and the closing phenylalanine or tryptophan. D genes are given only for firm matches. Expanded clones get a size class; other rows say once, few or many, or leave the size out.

CDR3 protein: CASSSLRQISGSGANVLTF
CDR3 DNA: TGTGCCAGCAGTTCACTAAGACAGATATCCGGCTCTGGGGCCAACGTCCTGACTTTC
clone size: .
V gene: TRBV28
D gene: .
J gene: TRBJ2-6

CDR3 protein: CASSPVGTSGSYENTGELFF
CDR3 DNA: TGTGCCAGCAGCCCAGTAGGGACTAGCGGGAGTTATGAAAACACCGGGGAGCTGTTTTTT
clone size: .
V gene: TRBV9
D gene: TRBD2
J gene: TRBJ2-2

CDR3 protein: CASSYSLAENYEQYF
CDR3 DNA: TGTGCCAGCAGTTACTCACTAGCGGAGAACTACGAGCAGTACTTC
clone size: .
V gene: TRBV6-5
D gene: TRBD2
J gene: TRBJ2-7

CDR3 protein: CASSLGQEYNEQFF
CDR3 DNA: TGTGCCAGCAGTTTAGGACAGGAGTACAATGAGCAGTTCTTC
clone size: .
V gene: TRBV28
D gene: TRBD1
J gene: TRBJ2-1

CDR3 protein: CASSSQGSPPYEQYF
CDR3 DNA: TGTGCCAGCAGTTCCCAGGGGAGCCCCCCCTACGAGCAGTACTTC
clone size: few
V gene: TRBV6-5
D gene: .
J gene: TRBJ2-7

CDR3 protein: CASSEGQFYGYTF
CDR3 DNA: TGTGCCAGCAGTGAAGGACAGTTCTACGGCTACACCTTC
clone size: .
V gene: TRBV2
D gene: .
J gene: TRBJ1-2

CDR3 protein: CASSPTGSSGNTIYF
CDR3 DNA: TGTGCCAGCAGCCCGACAGGGAGCTCTGGAAACACCATATATTTT
clone size: .
V gene: TRBV7-6
D gene: TRBD1
J gene: TRBJ1-3

CDR3 protein: CASSLWERGQVGGWLYGYTF
CDR3 DNA: TGTGCCAGCAGTTTATGGGAGAGGGGACAGGTGGGGGGATGGCTCTATGGCTACACCTTC
clone size: .
V gene: TRBV28
D gene: TRBD1
J gene: TRBJ1-2

CDR3 protein: CASSLVTGGKGGYTF
CDR3 DNA: TGTGCCAGCAGCTTGGTCACAGGGGGGAAGGGAGGCTACACCTTC
clone size: .
V gene: TRBV5-5
D gene: TRBD1
J gene: TRBJ1-2

CDR3 protein: CASSFTGTDATGELFF
CDR3 DNA: TGCGCCAGCAGCTTCACCGGGACAGATGCCACCGGGGAGCTGTTTTTT
clone size: .
V gene: TRBV5-1
D gene: TRBD1
J gene: TRBJ2-2

CDR3 protein: CASSIGGRGSPLHF
CDR3 DNA: TGTGCCAGCAGTATAGGGGGGCGGGGGTCACCCCTCCACTTT
clone size: .
V gene: TRBV13
D gene: .
J gene: TRBJ1-6

CDR3 protein: CASSRPIAGDRNEQFF
CDR3 DNA: TGCGCCAGCAGCCGACCTATAGCGGGAGACAGAAATGAGCAGTTCTTC
clone size: .
V gene: TRBV4-1
D gene: TRBD2
J gene: TRBJ2-1

CDR3 protein: CASSYGGAEDTQYF
CDR3 DNA: TGTGCCAGCAGTTACGGGGGGGCGGAAGATACGCAGTATTTT
clone size: few
V gene: TRBV6-5
D gene: .
J gene: TRBJ2-3

CDR3 protein: CASREGGRFSSYEQYF
CDR3 DNA: TGTGCCAGCAGGGAAGGGGGGCGATTCAGCTCCTACGAGCAGTACTTC
clone size: once
V gene: TRBV6-1
D gene: .
J gene: TRBJ2-7

CDR3 protein: CASSLLEGFEDTEAFF
CDR3 DNA: TGTGCCAGCAGCCTTCTAGAGGGCTTTGAGGACACTGAAGCTTTCTTT
clone size: .
V gene: TRBV5-5
D gene: .
J gene: TRBJ1-1

CDR3 protein: CASSHLDRALGNEQYF
CDR3 DNA: TGCGCCAGCAGCCACTTGGACAGGGCCCTTGGAAACGAGCAGTACTTC
clone size: .
V gene: TRBV4-1
D gene: TRBD1
J gene: TRBJ2-7

CDR3 protein: CASSLAVQGAYEQYF
CDR3 DNA: TGTGCCAGCAGCTTAGCAGTACAGGGGGCGTACGAGCAGTACTTC
clone size: .
V gene: TRBV11-2
D gene: TRBD1
J gene: TRBJ2-7

CDR3 protein: CASSFYRSSYEQYF
CDR3 DNA: TGCGCCAGCAGCTTTTACAGGAGCTCCTACGAGCAGTACTTC
clone size: .
V gene: TRBV5-1
D gene: .
J gene: TRBJ2-7

CDR3 protein: CASSGRKRDNQPQHF
CDR3 DNA: TGTGCCAGCAGTGGGCGCAAGCGAGATAATCAGCCCCAGCATTTT
clone size: .
V gene: TRBV2
D gene: .
J gene: TRBJ1-5

CDR3 protein: CASRNPFREYEQYF
CDR3 DNA: TGTGCCAGCAGAAACCCTTTTCGGGAGTACGAGCAGTACTTC
clone size: .
V gene: TRBV5-5
D gene: .
J gene: TRBJ2-7

CDR3 protein: CASSSGVAGDEQFF
CDR3 DNA: TGCGCCAGCAGCTCCGGGGTAGCGGGAGATGAGCAGTTCTTC
clone size: .
V gene: TRBV5-1
D gene: TRBD2
J gene: TRBJ2-1

CDR3 protein: CASSLGLAGVNEQFF
CDR3 DNA: TGTGCCAGCAGCCTAGGACTAGCGGGAGTCAATGAGCAGTTCTTC
clone size: .
V gene: TRBV2
D gene: TRBD2
J gene: TRBJ2-1

CDR3 protein: CASSQDIGSYEQYF
CDR3 DNA: TGTGCCAGCAGCCAAGATATCGGCTCCTACGAGCAGTACTTC
clone size: few
V gene: TRBV6-5
D gene: .
J gene: TRBJ2-7

CDR3 protein: CASSPPGQSGNTIYF
CDR3 DNA: TGTGCCAGCTCACCACCAGGACAGTCTGGAAACACCATATATTTT
clone size: .
V gene: TRBV18
D gene: .
J gene: TRBJ1-3

CDR3 protein: CAWSSGWAEAFF
CDR3 DNA: TGTGCCTGGAGTTCAGGGTGGGCTGAAGCTTTCTTT
clone size: .
V gene: TRBV30
D gene: .
J gene: TRBJ1-1

CDR3 protein: CASSFRDRGQFF
CDR3 DNA: TGTGCCAGCAGCTTCCGGGACAGGGGGCAGTTCTTC
clone size: few
V gene: TRBV11-1
D gene: TRBD1
J gene: TRBJ2-1

CDR3 protein: CASATGLMGNTIYF
CDR3 DNA: TGTGCCAGCGCCACAGGGCTGATGGGAAACACCATATATTTT
clone size: .
V gene: TRBV11-2
D gene: .
J gene: TRBJ1-3

CDR3 protein: CSVTGYTEAFF
CDR3 DNA: TGCAGCGTCACGGGGTACACTGAAGCTTTCTTT
clone size: .
V gene: TRBV29-1
D gene: .
J gene: TRBJ1-1

CDR3 protein: CSVEEGQGAETQYF
CDR3 DNA: TGCAGCGTTGAAGAGGGACAGGGGGCAGAGACCCAGTACTTC
clone size: .
V gene: TRBV29-1
D gene: TRBD1
J gene: TRBJ2-5

CDR3 protein: CASSPQVSNQPQHF
CDR3 DNA: TGTGCCAGCAGCCCACAGGTTAGCAATCAGCCCCAGCATTTT
clone size: .
V gene: TRBV6-5
D gene: .
J gene: TRBJ1-5

CDR3 protein: CASSSQWTQYF
CDR3 DNA: TGTGCCAGCAGTTCACAGTGGACCCAGTACTTC
clone size: few
V gene: TRBV7-6
D gene: .
J gene: TRBJ2-5

CDR3 protein: CASSPGQGNRWVFF
CDR3 DNA: TGCGCCAGCAGCCCCGGACAGGGCAACCGATGGGTGTTTTTT
clone size: few
V gene: TRBV4-1
D gene: TRBD1
J gene: TRBJ1-4

CDR3 protein: CSVVNYEQYF
CDR3 DNA: TGCAGCGTTGTGAACTACGAGCAGTACTTC
clone size: .
V gene: TRBV29-1
D gene: .
J gene: TRBJ2-7

CDR3 protein: CASSFEREDNTGELFF
CDR3 DNA: TGTGCCAGCAGTTTTGAGCGGGAGGATAACACCGGGGAGCTGTTTTTT
clone size: few
V gene: TRBV27
D gene: TRBD2
J gene: TRBJ2-2

CDR3 protein: CASSPSGGEQYF
CDR3 DNA: TGTGCCAGCAGCCCCTCGGGAGGGGAGCAGTACTTC
clone size: .
V gene: TRBV27
D gene: TRBD2
J gene: TRBJ2-7

CDR3 protein: CASIPPGLNTEAFF
CDR3 DNA: TGTGCCAGCATCCCTCCGGGGTTAAACACTGAAGCTTTCTTT
clone size: .
V gene: TRBV28
D gene: .
J gene: TRBJ1-1

CDR3 protein: CSVDTGFSEQYF
CDR3 DNA: TGCAGCGTTGATACAGGGTTTAGCGAGCAGTACTTC
clone size: .
V gene: TRBV29-1
D gene: .
J gene: TRBJ2-7

CDR3 protein: CASSRELENTEAFF
CDR3 DNA: TGCGCCAGCAGCCGGGAATTAGAGAACACTGAAGCTTTCTTT
clone size: .
V gene: TRBV5-1
D gene: .
J gene: TRBJ1-1

CDR3 protein: CASSTGVGNTEAFF
CDR3 DNA: TGTGCCAGCAGTACAGGGGTTGGGAACACTGAGGCTTTCTTT
clone size: .
V gene: TRBV9
D gene: TRBD1
J gene: TRBJ1-1

CDR3 protein: CASSPQRGIGYGYTF
CDR3 DNA: TGTGCCAGCAGTCCACAAAGGGGAATTGGCTATGGCTACACCTTC
clone size: few
V gene: TRBV28
D gene: .
J gene: TRBJ1-2

CDR3 protein: CASSMTGGTEAFF
CDR3 DNA: TGTGCCAGTAGTATGACAGGGGGCACTGAAGCTTTCTTT
clone size: .
V gene: TRBV19
D gene: TRBD1
J gene: TRBJ1-1

CDR3 protein: CASSLSGTVQETQYF
CDR3 DNA: TGTGCCAGCAGCTTATCCGGGACAGTCCAAGAGACCCAGTACTTC
clone size: .
V gene: TRBV7-3
D gene: TRBD1
J gene: TRBJ2-5

CDR3 protein: CASSVRQGANEKLFF
CDR3 DNA: TGTGCCAGCAGCGTACGACAGGGAGCTAATGAAAAACTGTTTTTT
clone size: .
V gene: TRBV6-1
D gene: TRBD1
J gene: TRBJ1-4

CDR3 protein: CASRTGQTNGELFF
CDR3 DNA: TGTGCCAGCAGGACAGGGCAGACTAACGGGGAGCTGTTTTTT
clone size: .
V gene: TRBV7-9
D gene: TRBD1
J gene: TRBJ2-2

CDR3 protein: CASSETGYEQYF
CDR3 DNA: TGCGCCAGCAGTGAAACAGGGTACGAGCAGTACTTC
clone size: .
V gene: TRBV10-1
D gene: .
J gene: TRBJ2-7

CDR3 protein: CASSTGMGNTEAFF
CDR3 DNA: TGTGCCAGTAGTACCGGGATGGGGAACACTGAAGCTTTCTTT
clone size: .
V gene: TRBV19
D gene: .
J gene: TRBJ1-1

CDR3 protein: CASSLRPGNTEAFF
CDR3 DNA: TGTGCCAGCAGCTTAAGGCCGGGAAACACTGAAGCTTTCTTT
clone size: .
V gene: TRBV7-3
D gene: .
J gene: TRBJ1-1

CDR3 protein: CASSPGIRSYEQYF
CDR3 DNA: TGCGCCAGCAGTCCCGGGATTCGTTCCTACGAGCAGTACTTC
clone size: .
V gene: TRBV5-1
D gene: .
J gene: TRBJ2-7

CDR3 protein: CASSEVRANYGYTF
CDR3 DNA: TGTGCCAGCAGTGAAGTGAGGGCTAACTATGGCTACACCTTC
clone size: once
V gene: TRBV2
D gene: .
J gene: TRBJ1-2

CDR3 protein: CASSLDRRRAGELFF
CDR3 DNA: TGTGCCAGCAGCTTGGACAGGAGAAGGGCCGGGGAGCTGTTTTTT
clone size: .
V gene: TRBV6-5
D gene: TRBD1
J gene: TRBJ2-2

CDR3 protein: CATQGVRSYGYTF
CDR3 DNA: TGTGCCACTCAGGGGGTGAGAAGCTATGGCTACACCTTC
clone size: .
V gene: TRBV28
D gene: TRBD1
J gene: TRBJ1-2

CDR3 protein: CASTGDNEKLFF
CDR3 DNA: TGTGCATCGACAGGGGATAATGAAAAACTGTTTTTT
clone size: .
V gene: TRBV28
D gene: TRBD1
J gene: TRBJ1-4

CDR3 protein: CASSLSGRAGETQYF
CDR3 DNA: TGTGCCAGTAGTCTTAGCGGGAGGGCCGGTGAGACCCAGTACTTC
clone size: .
V gene: TRBV19
D gene: TRBD2
J gene: TRBJ2-5